This TCR beta chain is drawn from a study of regulatory T cells in long-lasting Graves disease (dated by TCRdb to the early 2020s). Regarding the study in general: To count as having persistent Graves' disease, a patient had to have received antithyroid drug treatment for over 5 years with TSH receptor autoantibodies remaining persistently positive. Persistent Graves' disease patients were compared with newly diagnosed Graves' disease patients by peripheral blood TCR sequencing and RNA sequencing. Antithyroid drugs had been taken for 8.5 to 12 years on average by persistent Graves' disease patients in the clinical cohort. TCR sequencing covered 13 persistent and about 20 newly diagnosed Graves' disease patients, around 35 samples in total. The study took place in China and was registered as a clinical trial. The paper's findings and limits, for the study overall: As a limitation, the authors acknowledged that the small sample size may reduce accuracy. Only the TCR beta chain was sequenced and analyzed. Persistent patients shared more public clonotypes among themselves (around 2,800) than newly diagnosed patients did (roughly 920). Persistent Graves' disease patients showed lower TCR Shannon entropy and fewer highly expanded clones than newly diagnosed patients, suggesting clonal expansion. Preferential use of TRBV28, TRBJ1-2 and TRBJ2-5 was observed in persistent disease, whereas TRBV20-1 and TRBJ2-1 were favored in newly diagnosed disease. The study examined only peripheral blood because the primary lesion, thyroid tissue, could not be accessed.

This clonotype was detected many times. Its cognate antigen has yet to be identified. No quality values exist for individual bases; no much larger clone is one base distant. Libraries were constructed by multiplex PCR. The sequencer was an Illumina HiSeq 4000. TCR beta libraries were built with iRepertoire HTBI primers and Arm-PCR amplification of CDR3 regions. Before sequencing, the PCR products underwent gel purification. Per the original workflow: Gene usage analysis of CDR3 amino acid clonotypes relied on the roughly 60 TRBV and 14 TRBJ segments identified across samples. Filtered high-quality paired reads were merged into contigs using COPE and FqMerger. BLAST was used to align contigs to the IMGT TRBV, TRBD and TRBJ reference genes, and CDR3 was defined following IMGT. Any clonotype with a frequency above 0.1% was counted as a highly expanded clone. Shannon entropy was used to measure repertoire diversity, and the Gini coefficient was used to measure V-J evenness. A clonotype found in more than one individual was treated as public. Using fastp trimming at Q25 and MiXCR clonotype assembly, TCRdb reanalyzed the public sequencing data and kept in-frame beta chains. Rows are combined by CDR3 protein, so each entry shows the most common genes and DNA. The V and J calls come from TCRdb's annotation, not from the publication. The sample has 350,000 to 450,000 distinct CDR3 sequences on record, 21% of them singletons. 14% of the sample is held by the ten biggest clonotypes.

According to the germline V gene, CDR1 reads MNHEY and CDR2 reads SVGEGT. Unmatched junction bases come to 3, with V trimmed by 2 bases and J by 2 bases. Including the terminal cysteine and phenylalanine, the CDR3 comprises 14 residues. Just the 42-base CDR3 DNA is kept, in frame starting at base 1. The sample's time point label, decoded: persistent/refractory GD, antithyroid drugs over 5 years with positive TRAb. For both TCR sequencing and RNA sequencing, RNA was extracted from PBMCs in TRIzol. The diagnosis of Graves' disease followed American Thyroid Association guidelines. The patients came from an endocrinology department in Xi'an, China. Each patient gave about 9.1 milliliters of peripheral blood, collected in an EDTA anticoagulant tube. Ficoll Paque Plus density gradient separation was used to isolate PBMCs, and no additional T cell sorting was done. An Agilent 2100 Bioanalyzer and agarose gel were used to assess RNA quality, and a NanoDrop 2000 was used to measure RNA concentration.

Sequencing was performed on peripheral blood mononuclear cells (PBMCs), taken when the disease was refractory, from a patient treated with antithyroid drugs. The V and J segments used are TRBV6-2 or TRBV6-3 and TRBJ2-7; 7 bases in between match TRBD2. The source is a female donor with Graves disease. The nucleotide sequence reads TGTGCCAGCAGTTACGGGCTAGCGGCCTACGAGCAGTACTTC. The resulting protein is CASSYGLAAYEQYF.